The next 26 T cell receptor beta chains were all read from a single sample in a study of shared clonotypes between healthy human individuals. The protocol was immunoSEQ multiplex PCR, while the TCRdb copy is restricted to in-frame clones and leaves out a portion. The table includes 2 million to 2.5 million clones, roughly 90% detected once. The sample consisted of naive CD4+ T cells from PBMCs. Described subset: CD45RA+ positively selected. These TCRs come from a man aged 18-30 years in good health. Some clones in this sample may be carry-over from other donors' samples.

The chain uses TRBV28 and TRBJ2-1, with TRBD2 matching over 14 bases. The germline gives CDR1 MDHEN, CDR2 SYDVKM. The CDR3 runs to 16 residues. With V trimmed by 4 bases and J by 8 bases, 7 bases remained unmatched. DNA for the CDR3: TGTGCCAGCAGTTGGACTAGCGGGAGGTCCTCATATGAGCAGTTCTTC. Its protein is CASSWTSGRSSYEQFF.

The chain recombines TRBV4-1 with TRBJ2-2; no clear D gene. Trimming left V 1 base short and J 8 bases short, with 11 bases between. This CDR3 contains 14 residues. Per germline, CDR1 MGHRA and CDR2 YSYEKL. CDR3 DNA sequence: TGCGCCAGCAGCCAAGGGAGACCTGGGGGGGAGCTGTTTTTT. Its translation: CASSQGRPGGELFF.

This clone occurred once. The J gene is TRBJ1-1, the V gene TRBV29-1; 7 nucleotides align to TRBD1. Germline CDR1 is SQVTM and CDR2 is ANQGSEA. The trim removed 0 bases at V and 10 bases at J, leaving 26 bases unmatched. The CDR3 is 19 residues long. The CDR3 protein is CSVEDPGRGPEGASMGAFF. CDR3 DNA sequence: TGCAGCGTTGAAGATCCGGGTAGGGGGCCGGAAGGGGCGTCGATGGGAGCTTTCTTT.

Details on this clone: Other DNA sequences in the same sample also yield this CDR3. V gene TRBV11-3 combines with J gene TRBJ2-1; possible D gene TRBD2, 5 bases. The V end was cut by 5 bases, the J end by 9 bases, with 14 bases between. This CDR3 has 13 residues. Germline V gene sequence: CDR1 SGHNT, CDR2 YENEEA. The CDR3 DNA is TGTGCCAGCAGCCCAGGTGGTCGGGGTGAGCAGTTCTTC. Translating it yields CASSPGGRGEQFF.

CDR3 sequence: CASRSQGAPGEQYF. In nucleotides, the CDR3 is TGTGCCAGCAGATCACAGGGGGCCCCTGGAGAGCAGTACTTC. The chain has TRBV28 and TRBJ2-7, with 9 bases lining up with TRBD1. CDR1 and CDR2 (germline): MDHEN, SYDVKM. The V gene end was trimmed by 6 bases and the J gene end by 7 bases; junction bases not matched to a gene: 10. The CDR3 loop spans 14 amino acids.

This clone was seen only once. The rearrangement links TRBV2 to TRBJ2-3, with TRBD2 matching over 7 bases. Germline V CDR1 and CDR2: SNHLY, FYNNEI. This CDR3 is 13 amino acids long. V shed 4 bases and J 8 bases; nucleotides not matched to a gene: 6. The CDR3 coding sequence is TGTGCCAGCAGTGGGGGAGGGTCAGGTACGCAGTATTTT. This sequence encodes CASSGGGSGTQYF.

CDR3 sequence reads: CAAGLQGFTGELFF. CDR3 coding DNA: TGTGCCGCAGGCCTCCAGGGATTCACCGGGGAGCTGTTTTTT. The V call is TRBV28, the J call TRBJ2-2, with D possibly being TRBD1 (5 bases). Germline V gene sequence: CDR1 MDHEN, CDR2 SYDVKM. The V gene lost 11 bases and the J gene lost 4 bases, with 17 bases spanning the gap. This CDR3 is 14 amino acids long.

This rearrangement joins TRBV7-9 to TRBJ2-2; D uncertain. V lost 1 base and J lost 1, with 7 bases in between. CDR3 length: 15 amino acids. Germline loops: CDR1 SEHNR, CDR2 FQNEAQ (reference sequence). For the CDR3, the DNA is TGTGCCAGCAGCTTAGGTACACAGAACACCGGGGAGCTGTTTTTT. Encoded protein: CASSLGTQNTGELFF.

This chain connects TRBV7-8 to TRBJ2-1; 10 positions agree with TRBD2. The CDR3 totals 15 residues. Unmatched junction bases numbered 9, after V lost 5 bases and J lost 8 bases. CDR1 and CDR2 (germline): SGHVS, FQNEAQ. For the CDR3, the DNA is TGTGCCAGCAGCCAGCGGGAGGGCCATCACTATGAGCAGTTCTTC. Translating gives CASSQREGHHYEQFF.

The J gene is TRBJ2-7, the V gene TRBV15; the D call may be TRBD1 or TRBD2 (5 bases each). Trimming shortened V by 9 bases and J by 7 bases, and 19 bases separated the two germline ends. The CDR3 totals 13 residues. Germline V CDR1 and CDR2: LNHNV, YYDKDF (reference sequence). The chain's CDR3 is CATSGPWTSEQYF. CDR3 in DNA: TGTGCCACATCGGGACCCTGGACGAGTGAGCAGTACTTC.

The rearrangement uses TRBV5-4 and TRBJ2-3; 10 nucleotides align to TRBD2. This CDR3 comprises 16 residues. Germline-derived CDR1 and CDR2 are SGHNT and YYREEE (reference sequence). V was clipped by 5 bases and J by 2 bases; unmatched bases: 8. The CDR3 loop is CASSYNSGRPTDTQYF. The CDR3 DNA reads TGTGCCAGCAGTTACAATAGCGGGAGGCCCACAGATACGCAGTATTTT. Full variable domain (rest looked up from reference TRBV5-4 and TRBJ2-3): ETGVTQSPTHLIKTRGQQVTLRCSSQSGHNTVSWYQQALGQGPQFIFQYYREEENGRGNFPPRFSGLQFPNYSSELNVNALELDDSALYLCASSYNSGRPTDTQYFGPGTRLTVL.

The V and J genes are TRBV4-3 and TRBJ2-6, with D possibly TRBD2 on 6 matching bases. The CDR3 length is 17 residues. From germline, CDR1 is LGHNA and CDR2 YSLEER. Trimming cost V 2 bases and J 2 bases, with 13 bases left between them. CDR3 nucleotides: TGCGCCAGCAGCCAAACCCAGGGACTGGCTGGGGCCAACGTCCTGACTTTC. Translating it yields CASSQTQGLAGANVLTF.

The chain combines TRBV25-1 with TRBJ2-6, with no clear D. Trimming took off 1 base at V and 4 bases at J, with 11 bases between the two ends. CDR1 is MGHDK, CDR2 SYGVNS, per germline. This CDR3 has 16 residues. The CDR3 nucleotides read TGTGCCAGCAGTGAATTTGAGTTTTCGGGGGCCAACGTCCTGACTTTC. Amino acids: CASSEFEFSGANVLTF.

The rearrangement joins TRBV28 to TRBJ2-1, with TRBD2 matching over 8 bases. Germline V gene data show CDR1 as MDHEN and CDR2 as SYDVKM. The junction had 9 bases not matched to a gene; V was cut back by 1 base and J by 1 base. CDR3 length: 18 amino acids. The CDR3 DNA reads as TGTGCCAGCAGTTTATATAGCGGGGCCAGTTTTTCCTACAATGAGCAGTTCTTC. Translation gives CASSLYSGASFSYNEQFF.

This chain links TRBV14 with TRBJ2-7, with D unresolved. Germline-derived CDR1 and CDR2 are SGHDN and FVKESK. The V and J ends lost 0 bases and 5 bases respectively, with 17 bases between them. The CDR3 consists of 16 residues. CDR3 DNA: TGTGCCAGCAGCCAAGATCCAGGAGAAGGTCCCCACGAGCAGTACTTC. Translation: CASSQDPGEGPHEQYF.

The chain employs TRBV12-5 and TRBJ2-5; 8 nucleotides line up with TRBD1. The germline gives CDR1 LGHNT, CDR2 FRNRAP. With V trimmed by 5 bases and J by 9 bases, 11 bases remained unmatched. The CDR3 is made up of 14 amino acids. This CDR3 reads CASGPTGDLNSQYF. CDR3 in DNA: TGTGCTAGTGGTCCGACAGGGGATCTGAATTCCCAGTACTTC. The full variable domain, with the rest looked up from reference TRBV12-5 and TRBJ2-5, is DARVTQTPRHKVTEMGQEVTMRCQPILGHNTVFWYRQTMMQGLELLAYFRNRAPLDDSGMPKDRFSAEMPDATLATLKIQPSEPRDSAVYFCASGPTGDLNSQYFGPGTRLLVL.

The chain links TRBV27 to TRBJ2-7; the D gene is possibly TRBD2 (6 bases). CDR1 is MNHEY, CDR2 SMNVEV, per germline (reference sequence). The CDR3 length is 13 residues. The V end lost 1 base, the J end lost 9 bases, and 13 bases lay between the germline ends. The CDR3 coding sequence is TGTGCCAGCAGTTTATATCCGAACGGGGGGCAGTACTTC. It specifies CASSLYPNGGQYF.

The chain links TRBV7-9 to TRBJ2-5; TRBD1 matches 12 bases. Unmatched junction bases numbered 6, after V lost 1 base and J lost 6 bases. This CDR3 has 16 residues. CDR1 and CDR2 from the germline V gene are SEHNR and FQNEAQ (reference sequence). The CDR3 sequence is CASSLVPGTGGQTQYF. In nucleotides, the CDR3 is TGTGCCAGCAGCTTAGTGCCCGGGACAGGGGGCCAGACCCAGTACTTC. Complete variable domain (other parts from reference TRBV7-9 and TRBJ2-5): DTGVSQNPRHKITKRGQNVTFRCDPISEHNRLYWYRQTLGQGPEFLTYFQNEAQLEKSRLLSDRFSAERPKGSFSTLEIQRTEQGDSAMYLCASSLVPGTGGQTQYFGPGTRLLVL.

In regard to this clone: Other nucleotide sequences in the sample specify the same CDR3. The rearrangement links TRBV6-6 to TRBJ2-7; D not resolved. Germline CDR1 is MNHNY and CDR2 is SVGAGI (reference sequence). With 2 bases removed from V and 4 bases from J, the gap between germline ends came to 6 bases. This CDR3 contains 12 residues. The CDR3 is CASSYRGYEQYF. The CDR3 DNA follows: TGTGCCAGCAGTTACCGTGGATACGAGCAGTACTTC.

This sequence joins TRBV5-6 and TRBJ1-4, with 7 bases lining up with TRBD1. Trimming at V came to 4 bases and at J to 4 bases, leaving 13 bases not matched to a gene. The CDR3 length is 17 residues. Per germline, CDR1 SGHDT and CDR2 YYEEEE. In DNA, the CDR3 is TGTGCCAGCAGCACGTCCCTTGGGGGACAGTATAATGAAAAACTGTTTTTT. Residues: CASSTSLGGQYNEKLFF.

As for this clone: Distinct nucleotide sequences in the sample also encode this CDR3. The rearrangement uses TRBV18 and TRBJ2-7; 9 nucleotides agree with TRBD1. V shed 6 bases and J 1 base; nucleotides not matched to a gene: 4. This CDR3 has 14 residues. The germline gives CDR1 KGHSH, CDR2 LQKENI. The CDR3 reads CASSPGTGSYEQYF. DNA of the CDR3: TGTGCCAGCTCTCCCGGGACAGGGTCCTACGAGCAGTACTTC.

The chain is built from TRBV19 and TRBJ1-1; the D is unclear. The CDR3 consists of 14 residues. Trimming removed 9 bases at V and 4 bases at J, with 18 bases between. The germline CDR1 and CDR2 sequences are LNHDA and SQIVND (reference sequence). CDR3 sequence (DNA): TGTGCCAGCCAATGGCAGGTGGGCGGCACTGAAGCTTTCTTT. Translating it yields CASQWQVGGTEAFF.

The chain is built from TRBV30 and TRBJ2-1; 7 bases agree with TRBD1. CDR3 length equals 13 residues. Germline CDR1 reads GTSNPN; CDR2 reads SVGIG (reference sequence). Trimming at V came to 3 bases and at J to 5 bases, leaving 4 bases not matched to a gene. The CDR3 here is CAWSVGQDNEQFF. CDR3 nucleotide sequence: TGTGCCTGGAGCGTAGGACAGGACAATGAGCAGTTCTTC.

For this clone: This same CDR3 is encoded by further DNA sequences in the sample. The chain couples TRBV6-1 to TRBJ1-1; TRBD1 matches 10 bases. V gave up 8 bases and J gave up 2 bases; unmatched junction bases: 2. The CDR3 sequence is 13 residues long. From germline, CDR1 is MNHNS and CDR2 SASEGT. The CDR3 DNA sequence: TGTGCCAGCCGGGACAGGGGCAACACTGAAGCTTTCTTT. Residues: CASRDRGNTEAFF.

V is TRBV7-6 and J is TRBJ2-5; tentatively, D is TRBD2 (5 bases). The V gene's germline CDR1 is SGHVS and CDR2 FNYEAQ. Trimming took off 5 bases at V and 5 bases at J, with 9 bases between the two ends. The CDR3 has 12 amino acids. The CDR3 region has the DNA TGTGCCAGCAGCCAGCCGGGGGAGACCCAGTACTTC. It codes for CASSQPGETQYF.

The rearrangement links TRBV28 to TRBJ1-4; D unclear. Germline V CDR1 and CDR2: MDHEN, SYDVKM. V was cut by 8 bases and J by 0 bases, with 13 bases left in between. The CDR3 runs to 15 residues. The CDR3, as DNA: TGTGCCAGCTGTGCCGGAGGTGCAACTAATGAAAAACTGTTTTTT. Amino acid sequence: CASCAGGATNEKLFF.